Reported below is one T cell receptor beta chain. What it binds is unknown. The V end lost 5 bases, the J end lost 1 base, and 21 bases lay between the germline ends. The CDR3 contains 18 residues. The germline gives CDR1 SGHVS, CDR2 FQNEAQ. Per the original data handling: Differences in CDR3 between clinicopathological groups were drawn on to build a classifier intended to discriminate distant-metastatic papillary thyroid cancer patients. Using MiXCR, TCRdb re-called clones from the PCR reads. These V and J calls rely on TCRdb rather than the paper's analysis. The table lists under 25,000 clones, around 19% of them singletons, with 25% to 30% in the top ten. These data come from a study of metastatic and nonmetastatic thyroid tumors. Thyroid surgery took place with no prior treatment in any patient. Study-level findings and limits: Patients with malignant thyroid tumors reportedly had significantly higher TCR beta diversity than those with benign nodules, in blood and tumor.

This chain connects TRBV7-8 to TRBJ1-5, with D hard to call. The TCR was taken from a female donor with papillary thyroid cancer or a benign thyroid nodule (not recorded which). Some clones in this sample may be carry-over from other donors' samples. Sequenced input: blood. The CDR3 DNA is TGTGCCAGCAGCCGAAATCGGGCGGGTATTGGGAGCAATCAGCCCCAGCATTTT. Translated: CASSRNRAGIGSNQPQHF.